Listed below are T cell receptor beta chains from one sample, sequenced in a study of cytotoxic CD8 clonotypes in ibrutinib-treated CLL. This table comes from immunoSEQ multiplex PCR, and its TCRdb copy is limited to in-frame clones, with some not included. The sample includes 73,000 or so clones, under 70% of them seen just once. Sample: PBMCs, taken after 12 months of ibrutinib treatment. The receptors were sampled from a human donor with chronic lymphocytic leukemia. CDR3s include the opening cysteine and the closing phenylalanine or tryptophan. A D gene is named only where the DNA matches it firmly. Size is omitted from some rows. Given values are once, few, many or a class for expanded clones.

v_call	clone_size	j_call	d_call	cdr3_nt	cdr3_aa
TRBV6-5	.	TRBJ1-1	.	TGTGCCAGCAGTTACTCGGGAAGGGAGGGCACTGAAGCTTTCTTT	CASSYSGREGTEAFF
TRBV5-1	.	TRBJ2-1	.	TGCGCCAGCGCCTATCGGCAGGGGACTTATGAGCAGTTCTTC	CASAYRQGTYEQFF
TRBV19	.	TRBJ2-6	.	TGTGCCAGTAGGACAGCTACTGGGGCCAACGTCCTGACTTTC	CASRTATGANVLTF
TRBV25-1	.	TRBJ2-2	TRBD2	TGTGCCAGCAGTGAATGGCTAGCGGGGAAGGTGAACACCGGGGAGCTGTTTTTT	CASSEWLAGKVNTGELFF
TRBV5-1	.	TRBJ1-2	TRBD1	TGCGCCAGCAGCCTACGAGGGACAGCAGGCTATGGCTACACCTTC	CASSLRGTAGYGYTF
TRBV2	.	TRBJ2-5	.	TGTGCCAGCAGGCTTAAAGAGACCCAGTACTTC	CASRLKETQYF
TRBV7-2	.	TRBJ2-1	.	TGTGCCAGCAGCCTACCTTCCGGGGGTAGGGATGAGCAGTTCTTC	CASSLPSGGRDEQFF
TRBV6-5	.	TRBJ2-3	TRBD2	TGTGCCAGCAAGAGCGGGGGGGACTTAGATACGCAGTATTTT	CASKSGGDLDTQYF
TRBV4-3	.	TRBJ2-7	TRBD2	TGCGCCAGCAGCCAAGTTGTTAGCGGGGGGGCCTACGAGCAGTACTTC	CASSQVVSGGAYEQYF
TRBV27	.	TRBJ2-5	TRBD1	TGTGCCAGCAGTACCTGGACAGGGGGGGCTCAAGAGACCCAGTACTTC	CASSTWTGGAQETQYF
TRBV20-1	.	TRBJ2-3	.	TGCAGTGCCCAGATCTTAGATACGCAGTATTTT	CSAQILDTQYF
TRBV6-1	once	TRBJ1-1	TRBD1	TGTGCCAGCAGGAAAAGGGACAGGGCCTTCACTGAAGCTTTCTTT	CASRKRDRAFTEAFF
TRBV18	.	TRBJ2-7	.	TGTGCCAGCTCACCCGACAACTACGAGCAGTACTTC	CASSPDNYEQYF
TRBV30	once	TRBJ2-6	TRBD1	TGTGCCTGGAGGCGGACAGGGGGCTCTGGGGCCAACGTCCTGACTTTC	CAWRRTGGSGANVLTF
TRBV5-8	few	TRBJ2-7	.	TGTGCCAGCAGCCTATTAAGGGGGTACGAGCAGTACTTC	CASSLLRGYEQYF
TRBV12-5	.	TRBJ1-2	TRBD1	TGTGCTAGTGGTCTACGGACAGGGGGGGACTATGGCTACACCTTC	CASGLRTGGDYGYTF
TRBV4-3	.	TRBJ2-1	.	TGCGCCAGCAGCCTTCTTGGTGAGCAGTTCTTC	CASSLLGEQFF
TRBV19	.	TRBJ1-5	.	TGTGCCAGTAGTATAGCAGGGGTTGGTAATCAGCCCCAGCATTTT	CASSIAGVGNQPQHF
TRBV7-6	.	TRBJ1-5	.	TGTGCCAGCAGCTTATCGGGTACAGGGCAGCCCCAGCATTTT	CASSLSGTGQPQHF
TRBV6-5	.	TRBJ2-5	.	TGTGCCAGCAGTAGGACCTATTACCAAGAGACCCAGTACTTC	CASSRTYYQETQYF
TRBV2	.	TRBJ2-5	.	TGTGCCAGCTCGTTCGTGGACAGTCAAGAGACCCAGTACTTC	CASSFVDSQETQYF
TRBV7-2	few	TRBJ2-2	.	TGTGCCAGCAGCTGGGGACTCCGTCGAACCGGGGAGCTGTTTTTT	CASSWGLRRTGELFF